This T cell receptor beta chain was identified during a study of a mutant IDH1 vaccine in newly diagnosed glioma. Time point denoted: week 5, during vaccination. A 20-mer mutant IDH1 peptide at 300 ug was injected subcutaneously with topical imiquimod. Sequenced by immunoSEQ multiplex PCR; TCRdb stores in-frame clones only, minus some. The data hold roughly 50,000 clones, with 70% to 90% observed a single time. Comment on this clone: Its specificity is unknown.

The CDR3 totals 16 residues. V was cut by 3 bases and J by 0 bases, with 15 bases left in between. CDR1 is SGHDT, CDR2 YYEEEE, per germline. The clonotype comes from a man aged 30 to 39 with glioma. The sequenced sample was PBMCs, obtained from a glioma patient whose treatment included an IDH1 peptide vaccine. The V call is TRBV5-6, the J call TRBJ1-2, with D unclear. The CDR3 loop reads CASSSDIPTANYGYTF. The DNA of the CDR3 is TGTGCCAGCAGCTCGGATATCCCCACCGCTAACTATGGCTACACCTTC.